Presented here are 25 T cell receptor beta chains from one specimen sequenced in a study of CD8+CD57+ T cells in acquired aplastic anemia. Genomic DNA constituted the template upon which TCR beta VDJ and CDR3 profiling was performed. TCRdb recomputed calls from the reads with MiXCR, one row per CDR3 protein. The sample records fewer than 200,000 distinct CDR3 sequences, about 50% being singletons. Patients sequenced had flow cytometry evidence of CD8+CD57+ cell expansion. Input material: sorted CD4+, CD8+, or CD8+CD57+ T cells (not recorded which) from PBMCs. All receptors come from a human donor with aplastic anemia.

This clonotype came up many times. This chain uses TRBV12-3 or TRBV12-4 with TRBJ1-5; no clear D gene. V was trimmed by 3 bases and J by 5 bases, leaving 8 bases between them. The CDR3 spans 13 residues. CDR3: CASSFLRHQPQHF. The CDR3 nucleotides are TGTGCCAGCAGTTTTCTCAGACATCAGCCCCAGCATTTT.

The chain employs TRBV20-1 and TRBJ1-1; 8 bases fit TRBD1. Germline CDR1 DFQATT, CDR2 SNEGSKA (reference sequence). The CDR3 totals 13 residues. V was clipped by 5 bases and J by 6 bases; unmatched bases: 8. The CDR3 spells CSAQRQGRAEAFF. For the CDR3, the DNA is TGCAGTGCTCAAAGACAGGGGAGGGCTGAAGCTTTCTTT.

The chain carries TRBV25-1 and TRBJ2-2, with D perhaps matching TRBD2 (6 bases). V was trimmed by 4 bases and J by 6 bases, leaving 18 bases between them. Germline V gene lookup returns CDR1 MGHDK and CDR2 SYGVNS. The CDR3 contains 16 residues. CDR3 DNA sequence: TGTGCCAGCAGTGCATCCCTACCGGGGGTGGCCGGGGAGCTGTTTTTT. It encodes CASSASLPGVAGELFF.

Turning to this clonotype: The CDR3 does not end in the conserved phenylalanine or tryptophan, so this is likely a read error. The DNA is left out, because the CDR3 cannot be placed on it with certainty; the CDR3 is given as TCRdb lists it. The V call is TRBV6-1, the J call TRBJ1-6. Looked up from germline, CDR1 is MNHNS and CDR2 is SASEGT. Inclusive of both ends, the CDR3 amounts to 8 amino acids. The CDR3 spells CASIRATS.

This clonotype has at least ten counts. The rearrangement links TRBV20-1 to TRBJ1-2; D ambiguous. The germline CDR1 and CDR2 sequences are DFQATT and SNEGSKA (reference sequence). The ends were cut back, 1 base at V and 5 bases at J, with 8 bases in the middle. The CDR3 has 12 amino acids. The CDR3 here is CSARGSGYGYTF. CDR3 bases: TGCAGTGCTAGAGGTTCGGGGTATGGCTACACCTTC.

This rearrangement joins TRBV2 to TRBJ2-7; maybe TRBD2 (5 bases). Between the trimmed V and J ends, which lost 7 bases and 5 bases, there was a span of 21 bases. Germline V gene sequence: CDR1 SNHLY, CDR2 FYNNEI. The CDR3 covers 15 residues. The CDR3 protein is CASNPLSAAGDEQYF. The CDR3 region has the DNA TGTGCCAGCAATCCTCTAAGTGCGGCCGGGGACGAGCAGTACTTC.

The gene calls are TRBV6-5 and TRBJ2-7; 8 bases align to TRBD2. Germline V lookup: CDR1 MNHEY, CDR2 SVGAGI. The CDR3 is 14 residues long. V lost 2 bases, J lost 4 bases, and 4 bases stayed unmatched. CDR3 region: CASSYAGLEYEQYF. CDR3 sequence (DNA): TGTGCCAGCAGTTACGCGGGACTAGAATACGAGCAGTACTTC.

This clonotype was observed many times. The DNA of the CDR3 is TGCAGCGTTACCAGGGGCGGGGGGTCGTCCTACGAGCAGTACTTC. Its protein is CSVTRGGGSSYEQYF. V usage is TRBV29-1 and J usage is TRBJ2-7; 8 bases line up with TRBD2. Germline-derived CDR1 and CDR2 are SQVTM and ANQGSEA. The CDR3 totals 15 residues. Trimming removed 5 bases from V and 1 base from J; junction bases left unmatched: 10.

The V and J genes are TRBV29-1 and TRBJ1-1; 9 bases are shared with TRBD1. Germline trimming cut 4 bases from V and 8 bases from J; bases unmatched to any gene: 11. Germline V gives CDR1 SQVTM, CDR2 ANQGSEA. CDR3 length: 14 amino acids. DNA for the CDR3: TGCAGCGTTGTGGGGACAGGGCCTGGGTTGGAAGCTTTCTTT. Translated: CSVVGTGPGLEAFF. The variable domain in full, completed from reference TRBV29-1 and TRBJ1-1, reads SAVISQKPSRDICQRGTSLTIQCQVDSQVTMMFWYRQQPGQSLTLIATANQGSEATYESGFVIDKFPISRPNLTFSTLTVSNMSPEDSSIYLCSVVGTGPGLEAFFGQGTRLTVV.

The chain uses TRBV9 and TRBJ2-5, with D possibly TRBD2 on 7 matching bases. Deletions cut 4 bases from V and 5 bases from J, with 15 bases between. This CDR3 has 14 amino acids. Germline lookup yields CDR1 SGDLS and CDR2 YYNGEE. As DNA, the CDR3 is TGTGCCAGCAGCCGACAACAGGGAGGGGAGACCCAGTACTTC. Protein sequence: CASSRQQGGETQYF. Full variable domain (remainder filled in from reference TRBV9 and TRBJ2-5): DSGVTQTPKHLITATGQRVTLRCSPRSGDLSVYWYQQSLDQGLQFLIQYYNGEERAKGNILERFSAQQFPDLHSELNLSSLELGDSALYFCASSRQQGGETQYFGPGTRLLVL.

By share, this clonotype ranks as medium-sized. The rearrangement links TRBV10-3 to TRBJ2-5; D is possibly TRBD2 (5 bases). Trimming left V 4 bases short and J 6 bases short, with 12 bases between. Germline V lookup: CDR1 ENHRY, CDR2 SYGVKD. The CDR3 is 13 residues long. CDR3 nucleotide sequence: TGTGCCATCAGTGTAAATAGCGAGCAGACCCAGTACTTC. It is translated as CAISVNSEQTQYF.

This clonotype was detected only a few times. This chain links TRBV10-3 with TRBJ1-6; no clear D gene. V dropped 9 bases and J dropped 9 bases, with 18 bases sitting between them. This CDR3 contains 14 residues. Germline CDR1 is ENHRY and CDR2 is SYGVKD. CDR3 in DNA: TGTGCCATTGGGGAGGCCGGGGTAAGTTCACCCCTCCACTTT. Translation gives CAIGEAGVSSPLHF.

The chain is built from TRBV29-1 and TRBJ1-1, with D perhaps TRBD1 (5 bases). This CDR3 is built from 14 residues. Trimming removed 5 bases at V and 3 bases at J, with 16 bases between. Per the germline V gene, CDR1 is SQVTM and CDR2 is ANQGSEA. The DNA for the CDR3 is TGCAGCGTTTACCTCAGGGAAAAGTACACTGAAGCTTTCTTT. Encoded protein: CSVYLREKYTEAFF.

This clonotype was counted once. V usage is TRBV2 and J usage is TRBJ2-1; D is ambiguous. Between the trimmed V and J ends, which lost 5 bases and 0 bases, there was a span of 8 bases. This CDR3 has 14 amino acids. Germline V gene data show CDR1 as SNHLY and CDR2 as FYNNEI. The CDR3 DNA sequence: TGTGCCAGCAGTACAGACAACTCCTACAATGAGCAGTTCTTC. It yields the protein CASSTDNSYNEQFF. The full variable domain, its missing parts supplied by reference TRBV2 and TRBJ2-1, is EPEVTQTPSHQVTQMGQEVILRCVPISNHLYFYWYRQILGQKVEFLVSFYNNEISEKSEIFDDQFSVERPDGSNFTLKIRSTKLEDSAMYFCASSTDNSYNEQFFGPGTRLTVL.

The chain is built from TRBV10-3 and TRBJ2-5; 11 positions agree with TRBD2. Germline V gene data show CDR1 as ENHRY and CDR2 as SYGVKD. V lost 3 bases, J lost 4 bases, and 10 bases stayed unmatched. The CDR3 loop spans 17 amino acids. The CDR3 loop reads CAISDFLAGGGRETQYF. The CDR3 DNA is TGTGCCATCAGTGACTTCCTAGCGGGGGGCGGGAGAGAGACCCAGTACTTC.

This clonotype has a handful of counts. The genes are TRBV5-1 and TRBJ2-6; 9 positions match TRBD2. The CDR3 is made up of 18 amino acids. Germline V gene data show CDR1 as SGHRS and CDR2 as YFSETQ. The junction had 9 bases not matched to a gene; V was cut back by 5 bases and J by 0 bases. The CDR3 nucleotides read TGCGCCAGCAGGATAGGACTAGCGAATAGCTCTGGGGCCAACGTCCTGACTTTC. This codes for CASRIGLANSSGANVLTF.

The V call is TRBV2, the J call TRBJ1-6; no clear D gene. The V and J ends lost 2 bases and 9 bases respectively, with 5 bases between them. The CDR3 spans 12 residues. The germline CDR1 and CDR2 sequences are SNHLY and FYNNEI. CDR3 amino acids: CASSEIVSPLHF. The CDR3 nucleotides read TGTGCCAGCAGTGAAATTGTTTCACCCCTCCACTTT.

V and J are TRBV19 and TRBJ1-4; D perhaps matches TRBD1 (5 bases). The CDR3 is 12 residues long. Deletions cut 5 bases from V and 7 bases from J, with 8 bases between. In germline, CDR1 is LNHDA, CDR2 SQIVND (reference sequence). The CDR3 here is CASSPGSEKLFF. CDR3 sequence (DNA): TGTGCCAGTAGTCCAGGGAGTGAAAAACTGTTTTTT.

The gene calls are TRBV5-4 and TRBJ1-1; 9 bases match TRBD1. The V gene's germline CDR1 is SGHNT and CDR2 YYREEE (reference sequence). The CDR3 is 15 amino acids. V was pared by 4 bases and J by 8 bases, with 12 bases of the junction left unmatched. The CDR3 region has the DNA TGTGCCAGCAGCGCCCGGGGGGGTACAGGGGGCGAAGCTTTCTTT. Translated, it gives CASSARGGTGGEAFF.

This clonotype was observed at least ten times. The CDR3 DNA follows: TGTGCCAGTACCGCCGGACTATTAAATTCACCCCTCCACTTT. This sequence encodes CASTAGLLNSPLHF. V gene TRBV19 combines with J gene TRBJ1-6; D not resolved. Germline assignment: CDR1 LNHDA and CDR2 SQIVND (reference sequence). The CDR3 is 14 amino acids. V lost 7 bases and J 7 bases, leaving 14 bases between the germline ends.

For this clonotype: This could be a read error, since a much larger clone is one nucleotide away. This chain links TRBV12-3 or TRBV12-4 with TRBJ1-4, with D unclear. The CDR3 is 12 amino acids. The CDR3, as DNA: TGTGCCAGCAATTTAGCCCGGGGAGGGCTGTTTTTT. It codes for CASNLARGGLFF.

This clonotype was detected only a few times. The chain is built from TRBV12-3 or TRBV12-4 and TRBJ2-7; the D gene could be TRBD1 or TRBD2 (5 bases each). Trimming took 9 bases from V and 2 from J, leaving 14 bases between them. The CDR3 is 13 amino acids. The CDR3 region is CASASGHTYEQYF. The CDR3 nucleotides read TGTGCCAGTGCTTCGGGGCATACCTACGAGCAGTACTTC.

The CDR3 protein is CASSDWTSSYEQYF. The CDR3 nucleotides read TGTGCCAGCAGTGACTGGACTAGCTCCTACGAGCAGTACTTC. This chain uses TRBV2 with TRBJ2-7; 7 positions agree with TRBD2. CDR1 and CDR2 (germline): SNHLY, FYNNEI. With V trimmed by 3 bases and J by 0 bases, 2 bases remained unmatched. This CDR3 contains 14 residues.

At least ten counts were recorded for this clonotype. The chain links TRBV5-4 to TRBJ2-3; 9 bases agree with TRBD1. J was trimmed by 5 bases and V by 5 bases; bases with no gene match: 3. Germline lookup yields CDR1 SGHNT and CDR2 YYREEE (reference sequence). The CDR3 runs 13 residues. CDR3 bases: TGTGCCAGCAGTAGGACAGGGGTAGATACGCAGTATTTT. Residues: CASSRTGVDTQYF.

This clonotype was seen a few times. This rearrangement joins TRBV6-2 or TRBV6-3 to TRBJ2-5; 13 bases fit TRBD2. V was clipped by 0 bases and J by 2 bases; unmatched bases: 9. This CDR3 spans 19 amino acids. CDR1 MNHEY and CDR2 SVGEGT come from the germline V gene. CDR3: CASSYSTPGLAGLQETQYF. As DNA, the CDR3 is TGTGCCAGCAGTTACTCGACCCCGGGACTAGCGGGGCTACAAGAGACCCAGTACTTC.